This T cell receptor (beta chain) was identified in a study of CD8 T cells in ankylosing spondylitis. Quantitative barcoded 5'-RACE was used to prepare TCR beta libraries. TCRdb independently ran MiXCR on the 5' RACE reads; one entry per CDR3 protein. The data contain around 440,000 distinct CDR3 sequences, over 15% of them singletons. The CDR3 covers 17 residues. V dropped 6 bases and J dropped 0; count of bases not matched to a gene: 9. Germline assignment: CDR1 MDHEN and CDR2 SYDVKM. Whole-study results and caveats: One TCR beta motif, made up of fewer than 10 highly homologous variants, appeared characteristic of ankylosing spondylitis blood.

Comment on this clonotype: Its antigen is undetermined.

The TCR comes from a male donor with ankylosing spondylitis. Sequenced sample: blood, either unsorted or a sorted T cell fraction (not recorded which). The chain is built from TRBV28 and TRBJ1-4; 8 positions agree with TRBD1. Here the CDR3 reads CASSQIGQGSTNEKLFF. The CDR3 nucleotides are TGTGCCAGCAGCCAGATTGGACAGGGCTCAACTAATGAAAAACTGTTTTTT.